Below are 20 T cell receptor beta chains sequenced from a single sample in a study of blood T cell repertoires in COVID-19. Here immunoSEQ multiplex PCR was the method, and the copy in TCRdb shows in-frame clones only, minus some. This sample has about 250,000 clones, with approximately 84% found just once. Input material: peripheral blood. Receptor source: a man aged 45 to 65 with active or convalescent COVID-19.

V and J are TRBV6-2 or TRBV6-3 and TRBJ2-1; 9 bases are a match to TRBD2. The junction had 7 bases not matched to a gene; V was cut back by 5 bases and J by 5 bases. The germline gives CDR1 MNHEY, CDR2 SVGEGT. The CDR3 length is 15 residues. CDR3 coding DNA: TGTGCCAGCAGTCGCGGGAGGGACAGACACAATGAGCAGTTCTTC. The encoded protein is CASSRGRDRHNEQFF.

This clone has just one count. This chain links TRBV9 with TRBJ1-3; possible D gene TRBD1, 5 bases. This CDR3 is built from 13 residues. With 3 bases removed from V and 1 base from J, the gap between germline ends came to 5 bases. The germline V gene has CDR1 SGDLS and CDR2 YYNGEE. Written as DNA, the CDR3 is TGTGCCAGCAGCGAGGGGTCTGGAAACACCATATATTTT. Encoded protein: CASSEGSGNTIYF.

This chain uses TRBV19 with TRBJ1-5, with D unclear. This CDR3 spans 12 amino acids. From germline, CDR1 is LNHDA and CDR2 SQIVND (reference sequence). The V end was cut by 6 bases, the J end by 9 bases, with 12 bases between. CDR3 protein: CASRQSAGPQHF. The CDR3 DNA is TGTGCCAGTAGACAGTCCGCAGGGCCCCAGCATTTT.

The chain is built from TRBV5-5 and TRBJ1-3, with D unclear. This CDR3 contains 16 residues. CDR1 SGHKS and CDR2 YYEKEE come from the germline V gene (reference sequence). Trimming cost V 0 bases and J 2 bases, with 12 bases left between them. The CDR3 reads CASSLGVTVPGNTIYF. In DNA, the CDR3 is TGTGCCAGCAGCTTGGGGGTCACAGTCCCTGGAAACACCATATATTTT.

The gene calls are TRBV11-2 and TRBJ2-7; TRBD1 matches 8 bases. The V gene end was trimmed by 4 bases and the J gene end by 4 bases; junction bases not matched to a gene: 9. Germline CDR1 SGHAT, CDR2 FQNNGV. The length of the CDR3 is 15 residues. CDR3 nucleotides: TGTGCCAGCAGCTCGGACAGGGCACTTATATACGAGCAGTACTTC. It is translated as CASSSDRALIYEQYF.

The chain couples TRBV29-1 to TRBJ2-7; tentative D call: TRBD1 (6 bases). The CDR3 has 12 residues. V was trimmed by 5 bases and J by 2 bases, leaving 10 bases between them. Germline-derived CDR1 and CDR2 are SQVTM and ANQGSEA. CDR3 nucleotide sequence: TGCAGCGTTCAGGGACAAACCTACGAGCAGTACTTC. It encodes CSVQGQTYEQYF.

The chain carries TRBV10-3 and TRBJ1-5; a weak D match, TRBD1 (5 bases). CDR1 is ENHRY and CDR2 is SYGVKD in the germline V gene. The V gene lost 0 bases and the J gene lost 1 base, with 16 bases spanning the gap. The CDR3 totals 18 residues. The CDR3 bases are TGTGCCATCAGTGAGTCCGATCTTCGCTCAGGGAGCAATCAGCCCCAGCATTTT. This codes for CAISESDLRSGSNQPQHF.

The J gene is TRBJ1-2, the V gene TRBV5-1; 7 nucleotides align to TRBD1. This CDR3 has 15 residues. The germline V gene has CDR1 SGHRS and CDR2 YFSETQ. V dropped 4 bases and J dropped 5; count of bases not matched to a gene: 11. CDR3 residues: CASSIEGQTLYGYTF. The CDR3 nucleotides read TGCGCCAGCAGCATCGAGGGACAGACTCTTTATGGCTACACCTTC.

The V and J genes are TRBV5-5 and TRBJ1-2; D is unresolved. V lost 0 bases, J lost 7 bases, and 10 bases lay in between. This CDR3 is built from 13 residues. Looked up from germline, CDR1 is SGHKS and CDR2 is YYEKEE (reference sequence). The CDR3 DNA follows: TGTGCCAGCAGCTTGGCAGGCGATCGTGGCTACACCTTC. This translates into CASSLAGDRGYTF. The variable domain in full, completed from reference TRBV5-5 and TRBJ1-2, reads DAGVTQSPTHLIKTRGQQVTLRCSPISGHKSVSWYQQVLGQGPQFIFQYYEKEERGRGNFPDRFSARQFPNYSSELNVNALLLGDSALYLCASSLAGDRGYTFGSGTRLTVV.

This chain joins TRBV11-2 and TRBJ1-2, with 7 bases that match TRBD1. This CDR3 comprises 16 residues. J lost 3 bases, V lost 5 bases, and 12 bases had no gene match. The germline V gene encodes CDR1 SGHAT and CDR2 FQNNGV. CDR3 DNA sequence: TGTGCCAGCAGCCTCCTATCCAGGGGGGCCCACTATGGCTACACCTTC. It is translated as CASSLLSRGAHYGYTF.

This clone was seen a single time. CDR3 loop: CASSLDRASYEQYF. The CDR3 nucleotides are TGTGCCAGCAGCCTCGACAGGGCGTCCTACGAGCAGTACTTC. V usage is TRBV7-2 and J usage is TRBJ2-7; TRBD1 aligns across 7 bases. Germline V gene sequence: CDR1 SGHTA, CDR2 FQGNSA. The V gene end was trimmed by 5 bases and the J gene end by 1 base; junction bases not matched to a gene: 5. This CDR3 has 14 amino acids.

V is TRBV28 and J is TRBJ1-5, with a tentative D call TRBD1 (6 bases). Germline CDR1 reads MDHEN; CDR2 reads SYDVKM. V dropped 8 bases and J dropped 7 bases, with 12 bases sitting between them. The CDR3 spans 12 residues. Written as DNA, the CDR3 is TGTGCCAGCCGGGGGGCAGGGCAGCCCCAGCATTTT. Translating gives CASRGAGQPQHF.

The J gene is TRBJ1-6, the V gene TRBV2; D might be TRBD1 (5 bases). Germline CDR1 is SNHLY and CDR2 is FYNNEI. V lost 6 bases, J lost 7 bases, and 10 bases lay in between. The CDR3 is made up of 13 amino acids. CDR3 DNA sequence: TGTGCCAGCAGGCGGGGCTGGAATTCACCCCTCCACTTT. Translating it yields CASRRGWNSPLHF.

The chain is built from TRBV4-1 and TRBJ2-5; 12 positions match TRBD2. The CDR3 runs 16 residues. J gave up 4 bases and V 2 bases, and 5 bases lay outside the gene matches. Germline CDR1 reads MGHRA; CDR2 reads YSYEKL. The CDR3 DNA reads as TGCGCCAGCAGCCAACTAGGGACTAGCGGGTCAGAGACCCAGTACTTC. It translates to CASSQLGTSGSETQYF.

V and J are TRBV19 and TRBJ2-1; 8 nucleotides agree with TRBD2. Losses at the gene ends were 5 bases for V and 7 bases for J; bases not matched to a gene: 7. CDR3 length: 14 residues. CDR1 is LNHDA, CDR2 SQIVND, per germline (reference sequence). The chain's CDR3 is CASSVGLAINEQFF. The CDR3 region has the DNA TGTGCCAGTAGTGTTGGACTAGCAATTAATGAGCAGTTCTTC.

Concerning this clone: This specimen includes other DNA sequences encoding the same CDR3. The chain links TRBV5-1 to TRBJ2-5; 10 nucleotides line up with TRBD1. There are 14 residues in the CDR3. The V gene end was trimmed by 3 bases and the J gene end by 3 bases; junction bases not matched to a gene: 2. Germline CDR1 reads SGHRS; CDR2 reads YFSETQ. CDR3 amino acids: CASSSGTGEETQYF. DNA of the CDR3: TGCGCCAGCAGCTCTGGGACAGGGGAAGAGACCCAGTACTTC.

V usage is TRBV5-4 and J usage is TRBJ2-1; TRBD2 aligns across 8 bases. This CDR3 spans 15 amino acids. The ends lost 4 bases at V and 4 bases at J; junction bases unmatched: 7. Germline CDR1 and CDR2: SGHNT and YYREEE (reference sequence). The chain's CDR3 is CASSVSGGPYNEQFF. CDR3 DNA sequence: TGTGCCAGCAGCGTAAGCGGGGGACCGTACAATGAGCAGTTCTTC.

The rearrangement uses TRBV28 and TRBJ1-2; 8 bases align to TRBD1. The CDR3 runs to 16 residues. Germline V gene data show CDR1 as MDHEN and CDR2 as SYDVKM. V was clipped by 5 bases and J by 5 bases; unmatched bases: 13. In DNA, the CDR3 is TGTGCCAGCAGTCTGCCCGGACAGGGCCAGGGTTATGGCTACACCTTC. Its protein product is CASSLPGQGQGYGYTF.

This clone was found once. The CDR3 DNA is TGTGCCAGCTCTAGGGGACTCGATGAGCAGTTCTTC. Encoded protein: CASSRGLDEQFF. The rearrangement joins TRBV5-5 to TRBJ2-1; tentatively, D is TRBD2 (6 bases). CDR1 and CDR2 (germline): SGHKS, YYEKEE (reference sequence). V was cut by 7 bases and J by 8 bases, with 13 bases left in between. The CDR3 runs 12 residues.

The V gene is TRBV4-2, the J gene TRBJ2-3; 8 bases fit TRBD2. This CDR3 is 14 amino acids long. Germline V CDR1 and CDR2: LGHNA, YNFKEQ. With 8 bases clipped from V and 4 bases from J, the junction kept 8 bases outside the gene matches. The CDR3 sequence: CASGLYGGADTQYF. The CDR3, as DNA: TGTGCCAGCGGCCTTTACGGGGGGGCAGATACGCAGTATTTT.